These 25 T cell receptor beta chains were sequenced from one sample in a study of blood T cell repertoires in COVID-19. Sequencing was performed with immunoSEQ multiplex PCR; in TCRdb, only in-frame clones are kept and a portion is missing. There are approximately 200,000 clones in the sample; 84% occur only once, and about 10% lies in the top ten. Material for sequencing was peripheral blood. The receptors stem from a woman of 80 years or more with COVID-19, enrolled during active disease.

The genes are TRBV12-3 or TRBV12-4 and TRBJ1-2; tentatively, D is TRBD1 (5 bases). This CDR3 contains 12 residues. Trimming shortened V by 8 bases and J by 7 bases, and 14 bases separated the two germline ends. For the CDR3, the DNA is TGTGCCAGCTTTAACGGCGGGGGTGGCTACACCTTC. It yields the protein CASFNGGGGYTF.

The chain joins TRBV25-1 to TRBJ1-6; weak D call: TRBD1 (5 bases). This CDR3 has 13 amino acids. V was shortened by 5 bases and J by 8 bases, with 10 bases between the two germline ends. Germline CDR1 is MGHDK and CDR2 is SYGVNS. CDR3 in amino acids: CASSRGGDSPLHF. CDR3 nucleotide sequence: TGTGCCAGCAGTCGGGGGGGGGATTCACCCCTCCACTTT.

The chain employs TRBV9 and TRBJ2-7; weak D call: TRBD1 (5 bases). This CDR3 has 16 residues. Trimming removed 4 bases at V and 0 bases at J, with 17 bases between. CDR1 and CDR2 from the germline V gene are SGDLS and YYNGEE. In DNA, the CDR3 is TGTGCCAGCAGCCCGAGACAGCTATCTACCTCCTACGAGCAGTACTTC. Translated, it gives CASSPRQLSTSYEQYF.

The chain combines TRBV5-4 with TRBJ2-3; 8 positions match TRBD2. V trimming: 0 bases; J trimming: 5 bases; junction bases outside the gene matches: 5. In germline, CDR1 is SGHNT, CDR2 YYREEE (reference sequence). CDR3 length: 15 residues. In nucleotides, the CDR3 is TGTGCCAGCAGCTTGGACGGGGGGGCAGGAGATACGCAGTATTTT. Protein sequence: CASSLDGGAGDTQYF. The full variable domain, rest sourced from reference TRBV5-4 and TRBJ2-3, is ETGVTQSPTHLIKTRGQQVTLRCSSQSGHNTVSWYQQALGQGPQFIFQYYREEENGRGNFPPRFSGLQFPNYSSELNVNALELDDSALYLCASSLDGGAGDTQYFGPGTRLTVL.

The chain recombines TRBV5-4 with TRBJ2-1, with 8 positions matching TRBD1. The CDR3 consists of 17 residues. After removal of 4 bases from V and 8 bases from J, the junction contained 17 bases not matched to a gene. Germline V gene lookup returns CDR1 SGHNT and CDR2 YYREEE (reference sequence). CDR3 amino acids: CASSPLKRQGAIDEQFF. CDR3 nucleotides: TGTGCCAGCAGCCCCTTAAAGAGGCAGGGGGCGATTGATGAGCAGTTCTTC.

This clone was counted between two and nine times. V usage is TRBV2 and J usage is TRBJ1-1; 9 nucleotides align to TRBD1. Germline V gives CDR1 SNHLY, CDR2 FYNNEI. The length of the CDR3 is 13 residues. With 6 bases clipped from V and 3 bases from J, the junction kept 2 bases outside the gene matches. In nucleotides, the CDR3 is TGTGCCAGCAGCCGGGACAGGGACACTGAAGCTTTCTTT. This encodes CASSRDRDTEAFF.

V usage is TRBV28 and J usage is TRBJ2-7, with no clear D. V was cut by 1 base and J by 5 bases, with 6 bases left in between. Germline V gene lookup returns CDR1 MDHEN and CDR2 SYDVKM. The CDR3 consists of 12 residues. The CDR3 loop is CASSLFTDEQYF. The DNA of the CDR3 is TGTGCCAGCAGTTTATTCACGGACGAGCAGTACTTC.

V and J are TRBV2 and TRBJ1-1, with D perhaps matching TRBD1 (5 bases). The CDR3 length is 14 residues. V was cut by 4 bases and J by 1 base, with 10 bases left in between. CDR1 and CDR2 from the germline V gene are SNHLY and FYNNEI. The CDR3 DNA reads TGTGCCAGCAGTGTCGGCAGGGCGAACACTGAAGCTTTCTTT. It encodes CASSVGRANTEAFF.

This clone was found once. J is TRBJ2-3 and V is TRBV29-1; 9 bases match TRBD1. CDR1 is SQVTM and CDR2 is ANQGSEA in the germline V gene. With V trimmed by 6 bases and J by 6 bases, 10 bases remained unmatched. CDR3 length: 14 residues. In DNA, the CDR3 is TGCAGCGTAGGGGGGGACAGGGTGGTCGATACGCAGTATTTT. Amino acid sequence: CSVGGDRVVDTQYF.

This chain joins TRBV7-2 and TRBJ1-3, with 7 bases aligning to TRBD1. The CDR3 totals 16 residues. CDR1 and CDR2 from the germline V gene are SGHTA and FQGNSA. The V gene end was trimmed by 6 bases and the J gene end by 4 bases; junction bases not matched to a gene: 12. The CDR3 DNA follows: TGTGCCAGCAGTCGGACCGGGACAGATGGAGGAAACACCATATATTTT. Its protein is CASSRTGTDGGNTIYF.

In DNA form, the CDR3 reads TGTGCCAGCAGACTCACGGACAGGGAGAGCAATCAGCCCCAGCATTTT. As protein: CASRLTDRESNQPQHF. V usage is TRBV28 and J usage is TRBJ1-5; 8 bases are a match to TRBD1. The germline V gene encodes CDR1 MDHEN and CDR2 SYDVKM. Trimming took 6 bases from V and 1 from J; bases not matched to a gene: 8. The CDR3 length is 16 residues.

Concerning this clone: This same CDR3 is encoded by further DNA sequences in the sample. The V and J genes are TRBV5-1 and TRBJ1-2, with 9 bases fitting TRBD1. V was clipped by 0 bases and J by 6 bases; unmatched bases: 0. The CDR3 has 13 residues. CDR1 is SGHRS and CDR2 is YFSETQ in the germline V gene. CDR3 sequence reads: CASSLGQGDGYTF. DNA of the CDR3: TGCGCCAGCAGCTTGGGACAGGGGGATGGCTACACCTTC. Using reference TRBV5-1 and TRBJ1-2 for the parts outside the CDR3, the full variable domain is KAGVTQTPRYLIKTRGQQVTLSCSPISGHRSVSWYQQTPGQGLQFLFEYFSETQRNKGNFPGRFSGRQFSNSRSEMNVSTLELGDSALYLCASSLGQGDGYTFGSGTRLTVV.

The CDR3 reads CASSPDTDTQYF. The CDR3 nucleotides read TGTGCCAGCAGCCCAGACACAGATACGCAGTATTTT. This chain links TRBV7-8 with TRBJ2-3; D is undetermined. Germline CDR1 is SGHVS and CDR2 is FQNEAQ. The CDR3 consists of 12 residues. Trimming pared 5 bases from V and 2 bases from J, leaving 5 bases between.

This chain joins TRBV18 and TRBJ1-1, with TRBD1 identical over 9 bases. Germline V CDR1 and CDR2: KGHSH, LQKENI. Germline trimming cut 5 bases from V and 0 bases from J; bases unmatched to any gene: 1. This CDR3 is 14 amino acids long. CDR3 nucleotides: TGTGCCAGCTCAGGGACAGGGTTGAACACTGAAGCTTTCTTT. The encoded protein is CASSGTGLNTEAFF. Variable domain in full (rest from reference TRBV18 and TRBJ1-1): NAGVMQNPRHLVRRRGQEARLRCSPMKGHSHVYWYRQLPEEGLKFMVYLQKENIIDESGMPKERFSAEFPKEGPSILRIQQVVRGDSAAYFCASSGTGLNTEAFFGQGTRLTVV.

J is TRBJ2-3 and V is TRBV6-6, with 7 bases lining up with TRBD2. Unmatched junction bases numbered 9, after V lost 2 bases and J lost 4 bases. CDR3 length: 16 amino acids. CDR1 is MNHNY, CDR2 SVGAGI, per germline (reference sequence). The CDR3 spells CASSYSGTSVADTQYF. In DNA, the CDR3 is TGTGCCAGCAGTTACAGCGGGACGTCCGTCGCAGATACGCAGTATTTT.

The chain uses TRBV6-7 and TRBJ1-2; 9 bases match TRBD1. TRBV6-7 is annotated as an ORF whose role is uncertain. The CDR3 contains 16 residues. The junction had 5 bases not matched to a gene; V was cut back by 1 base and J by 2 bases. CDR3 in DNA: TGTGCCAGCAGTTACTGTGGAGGGACAGGGAACTATGGCTACACCTTC. Protein product: CASSYCGGTGNYGYTF.

This chain connects TRBV28 to TRBJ2-6; D is unresolved. The CDR3 runs 14 residues. Trimming stripped 3 bases from V and 1 base from J, with 4 bases between. Germline V gene lookup returns CDR1 MDHEN and CDR2 SYDVKM. CDR3 loop: CASSFLSGANVLTF. The DNA of the CDR3 is TGTGCCAGCAGTTTTTTATCTGGGGCCAACGTCCTGACTTTC.

The CDR3 region is CASNKPGQGAPGNTIYF. Written as DNA, the CDR3 is TGTGCCAGTAATAAGCCGGGACAGGGGGCACCTGGAAACACCATATATTTT. V is TRBV19 and J is TRBJ1-3, with TRBD1 identical over 12 bases. This CDR3 is 17 amino acids long. Germline V CDR1 and CDR2: LNHDA, SQIVND (reference sequence). Trimming removed 7 bases from V and 2 bases from J; junction bases left unmatched: 9.

This clone turned up a few times. The chain joins TRBV15 to TRBJ1-2, with a tentative D call TRBD1 (5 bases). This CDR3 has 16 residues. Deletions cut 0 bases from V and 2 bases from J, with 13 bases between. Germline assignment: CDR1 LNHNV and CDR2 YYDKDF (reference sequence). The CDR3 loop is CATSRDQKGINYGYTF. The CDR3 region has the DNA TGTGCCACCAGCAGAGATCAAAAGGGGATCAACTATGGCTACACCTTC.

The V and J genes are TRBV2 and TRBJ2-7; D perhaps matches TRBD1 (6 bases). The germline V gene has CDR1 SNHLY and CDR2 FYNNEI. The CDR3 loop spans 15 amino acids. V dropped 5 bases and J dropped 0 bases, with 14 bases sitting between them. The CDR3 spells CASSSQGQSSYEQYF. Here the CDR3 DNA reads TGTGCCAGCAGTTCCCAGGGGCAAAGCTCCTACGAGCAGTACTTC.

The CDR3, as DNA: TGTGCCAGTAGTCAGGGACAGGGTAAGGAGGAGACCCAGTACTTC. It encodes CASSQGQGKEETQYF. The rearrangement links TRBV19 to TRBJ2-5; 9 bases map to TRBD1. V was clipped by 5 bases and J by 5 bases; unmatched bases: 9. Germline lookup yields CDR1 LNHDA and CDR2 SQIVND (reference sequence). This CDR3 is built from 15 residues.

With respect to this clone: The identical CDR3 is also encoded by other nucleotide sequences in the sample. The chain recombines TRBV6-1 with TRBJ1-2, with D possibly matching TRBD1 (6 bases). V was pared by 1 base and J by 2 bases, with 8 bases between. Germline CDR1 reads MNHNS; CDR2 reads SASEGT. The CDR3 has 14 amino acids. The CDR3 DNA reads TGTGCCAGCAGTGAAGGGACAGCCAACTATGGCTACACCTTC. As protein: CASSEGTANYGYTF.

V is TRBV7-9 and J is TRBJ1-2, with 9 positions matching TRBD1. Looked up from germline, CDR1 is SEHNR and CDR2 is FQNEAQ (reference sequence). The V gene end was trimmed by 5 bases and the J gene end by 5 bases; junction bases not matched to a gene: 6. This CDR3 is 14 amino acids long. The CDR3 DNA reads TGTGCCAGCAGCACCGGACAGGGGTCGTATGGCTACACCTTC. Translated, it gives CASSTGQGSYGYTF.

The chain has TRBV4-2 and TRBJ2-4; possibly TRBD2 for D (5 bases). Germline assignment: CDR1 LGHNA and CDR2 YNFKEQ. CDR3 length: 19 residues. The V and J ends lost 0 bases and 0 bases respectively, with 18 bases between them. In DNA, the CDR3 is TGTGCCAGCAGCCAAGATGAGGGCGGGTCTGACCTAGCCAAAAACATTCAGTACTTC. Its translation: CASSQDEGGSDLAKNIQYF.

The chain employs TRBV15 and TRBJ2-5, with TRBD2 as a possible D gene (6 bases). The CDR3 sequence is 13 residues long. Trimming removed 0 bases at V and 5 bases at J, with 7 bases between. Germline V gives CDR1 LNHNV, CDR2 YYDKDF (reference sequence). This CDR3 reads CATSRDRGETQYF. The CDR3 region has the DNA TGTGCCACCAGCAGAGACCGGGGGGAGACCCAGTACTTC.